Below, 4 T cell receptor beta chains from the same sample are listed, as sequenced in a study of blood T cell repertoires in COVID-19. Here immunoSEQ multiplex PCR was the method, and the copy in TCRdb shows in-frame clones only, minus some. The table lists 200,000 to 250,000 clones, around 86% of them singletons, with over 3% in the top ten. Sequenced sample: peripheral blood. The origin of the receptors is a woman aged 25-40 years who had recovered from COVID-19.

The V and J genes are TRBV19 and TRBJ2-2, with TRBD1 matching over 7 bases. Unmatched junction bases numbered 10, after V lost 3 bases and J lost 3 bases. The CDR3 spans 17 residues. The V gene's germline CDR1 is LNHDA and CDR2 SQIVND (reference sequence). The CDR3, as DNA: TGTGCCAGTAGTATCTACTACGACAGGGTGGACACCGGGGAGCTGTTTTTT. Its translation is CASSIYYDRVDTGELFF.

The chain joins TRBV5-1 to TRBJ1-1, with D maybe TRBD1 (6 bases). The V gene's germline CDR1 is SGHRS and CDR2 YFSETQ. Trimming removed 5 bases at V and 5 bases at J, with 16 bases between. The CDR3 sequence is 14 residues long. The CDR3 sequence is CASSRSGAGTEAFF. The CDR3 DNA reads TGCGCCAGCAGTCGGTCAGGGGCAGGGACTGAAGCTTTCTTT.

This clone was seen just once. The CDR3 bases are TGTGCCAGCAGCTTAGGGACAGGGGGCCCCCTGATTGCCTACAATGAGCAGTTCTTC. Translated: CASSLGTGGPLIAYNEQFF. The gene calls are TRBV7-4 and TRBJ2-1, with 11 nucleotides matching TRBD1. J was trimmed by 2 bases and V by 1 base; bases with no gene match: 10. CDR1 SGHVT and CDR2 SQSDAQ come from the germline V gene. This CDR3 comprises 19 residues. The full variable domain, its missing parts supplied by reference TRBV7-4 and TRBJ2-1, is GAGVSQSPRYKVAKRGRDVALRCDSISGHVTLYWYRQTLGQGSEVLTYSQSDAQRDKSGRPSGRFSAERPERSVSTLKIQRTEQGDSAVYLCASSLGTGGPLIAYNEQFFGPGTRLTVL.

The rearrangement joins TRBV9 to TRBJ1-6; possibly TRBD1 for D (5 bases). The CDR3 spans 17 residues. The V and J ends lost 0 bases and 1 base respectively, with 11 bases between them. Germline CDR1 is SGDLS and CDR2 is YYNGEE. The CDR3 DNA is TGTGCCAGCAGCGTAGAGGCAGGGCCGTCCTATAATTCACCCCTCCACTTT. Amino acid sequence: CASSVEAGPSYNSPLHF.